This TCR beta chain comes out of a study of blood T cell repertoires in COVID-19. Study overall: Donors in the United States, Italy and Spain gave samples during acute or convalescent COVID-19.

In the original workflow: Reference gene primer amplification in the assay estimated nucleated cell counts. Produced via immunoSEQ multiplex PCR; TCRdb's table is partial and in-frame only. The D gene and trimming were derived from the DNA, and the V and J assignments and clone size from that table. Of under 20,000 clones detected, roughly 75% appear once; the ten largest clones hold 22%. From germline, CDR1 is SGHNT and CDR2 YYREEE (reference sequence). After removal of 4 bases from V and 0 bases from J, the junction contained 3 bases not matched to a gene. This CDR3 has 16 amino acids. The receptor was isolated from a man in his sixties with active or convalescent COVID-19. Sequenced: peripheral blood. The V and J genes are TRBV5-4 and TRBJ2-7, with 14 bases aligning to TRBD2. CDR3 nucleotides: TGTGCCAGCAGCCCCGGACTAGCGGGGGGCTCCTACGAGCAGTACTTC. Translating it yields CASSPGLAGGSYEQYF.